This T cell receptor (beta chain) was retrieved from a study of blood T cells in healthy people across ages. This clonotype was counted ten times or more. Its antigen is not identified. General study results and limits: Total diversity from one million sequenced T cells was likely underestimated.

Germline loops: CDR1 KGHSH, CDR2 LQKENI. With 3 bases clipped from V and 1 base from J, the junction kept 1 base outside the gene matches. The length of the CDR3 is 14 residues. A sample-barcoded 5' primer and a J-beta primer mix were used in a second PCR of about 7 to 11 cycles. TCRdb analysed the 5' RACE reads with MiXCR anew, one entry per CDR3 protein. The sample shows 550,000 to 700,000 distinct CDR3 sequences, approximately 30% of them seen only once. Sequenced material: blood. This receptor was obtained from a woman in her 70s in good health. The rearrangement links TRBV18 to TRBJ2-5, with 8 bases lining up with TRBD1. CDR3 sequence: CASSPQGAQETQYF. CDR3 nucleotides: TGTGCCAGCTCACCCCAGGGGGCCCAAGAGACCCAGTACTTC.